This is a list of T cell receptor beta chains from one sample in a study of memory CD4+ T cells and cytomegalovirus serostatus. Sequenced by immunoSEQ multiplex PCR; TCRdb stores in-frame clones only, minus some. The data show approximately 53,000 clones, 82% seen once. The sample taken for sequencing was memory CD4+ T cells from blood. The receptor source for this set is an adult in good health and CMV-seronegative. Each CDR3 is given with its conserved first and last residue. The D gene is left open where the match is weak. Clone size, where shown, is once, few, many, or a class for clones that have expanded.

CASTPGQGALAKNIQYF,TGTGCCAGTACCCCGGGACAGGGGGCATTGGCCAAAAACATTCAGTACTTC,TRBJ2-4,17,TRBV19,TRBD1,.
CSVEVRQGYTF,TGCAGCGTTGAAGTCCGGCAGGGCTACACCTTC,TRBJ1-2,11,TRBV29-1,.,few
CASSLDRTNTEAFF,TGTGCCAGCAGCTTAGATAGAACGAACACTGAAGCTTTCTTT,TRBJ1-1,14,TRBV7-6,.,.
CASSKEAGGPCSYNEQFF,TGTGCCAGCAGTAAGGAAGCGGGGGGCCCCTGCTCCTACAATGAGCAGTTCTTC,TRBJ2-1,18,TRBV21-1,.,.
CASSQERLSWEQYF,TGTGCCAGCAGCCAAGAACGGCTCTCTTGGGAGCAGTACTTC,TRBJ2-7,14,TRBV4-2,.,.
CASSPAHSGVNIQYF,TGCGCCAGCAGCCCTGCCCACAGCGGGGTGAACATTCAGTACTTC,TRBJ2-4,15,TRBV5-1,TRBD2,.
CSALIAEGPQIQNTEAFF,TGCAGCGCTTTAATCGCGGAGGGACCGCAGATCCAGAACACTGAAGCTTTCTTT,TRBJ1-1,18,TRBV29-1,.,.
CASNSPFGSSYEQYF,TGTGCCAGCAACTCACCTTTTGGGAGCTCCTACGAGCAGTACTTC,TRBJ2-7,15,TRBV2,.,.
CASSLYVGGRTDTQYF,TGTGCCAGCAGCTTGTATGTGGGGGGGCGCACAGATACGCAGTATTTT,TRBJ2-3,16,TRBV5-6,.,.
CASSLGLAGHTDTQYF,TGCGCCAGCAGCTTGGGACTAGCGGGGCACACAGATACGCAGTATTTT,TRBJ2-3,16,TRBV5-1,TRBD2,.
CASSLGGWSNEKLFF,TGTGCCAGCAGTTTAGGTGGCTGGAGTAATGAAAAACTGTTTTTT,TRBJ1-4,15,TRBV28,.,.
CASSLEPASGNTIYF,TGTGCCAGCAGCTTGGAGCCAGCCTCTGGAAACACCATATATTTT,TRBJ1-3,15,TRBV5-8,.,once
CASSPDRVKVGTF,TGTGCCAGCAGCCCCGACAGGGTCAAAGTGGGGACTTTT,TRBJ1-1,13,TRBV2,TRBD1,.
CASSLMFYEQYF,TGTGCCAGCAGCTTAATGTTCTACGAGCAGTACTTC,TRBJ2-7,12,TRBV7-8,.,once
CACQYSNQPQHF,TGTGCCTGCCAGTATAGCAATCAGCCCCAGCATTTT,TRBJ1-5,12,TRBV6-1,.,.
CATSGLGTGELFF,TGTGCCACCTCGGGGCTTGGCACCGGGGAGCTGTTTTTT,TRBJ2-2,13,TRBV25-1,.,.
CASSEGRGVSQPQHF,TGTGCCAGCAGCGAAGGGCGGGGAGTAAGCCAGCCCCAGCATTTT,TRBJ1-5,15,TRBV6-6,.,.
CASSLRNRGLTGELFF,TGTGCCAGCAGCCTCAGAAACAGGGGGCTCACCGGGGAGCTGTTTTTT,TRBJ2-2,16,TRBV13,TRBD1,once
CASSIIREPVHEKLFF,TGCGCCAGCAGCATAATCCGGGAACCTGTCCATGAAAAACTGTTTTTT,TRBJ1-4,16,TRBV5-1,.,once
CAWSLGQANYEQYF,TGTGCCTGGAGCCTGGGACAGGCGAATTACGAGCAGTACTTC,TRBJ2-7,14,TRBV30,TRBD1,.
CAISKPGQSSGNTIYF,TGTGCCATCAGTAAGCCGGGACAAAGCTCTGGAAACACCATATATTTT,TRBJ1-3,16,TRBV10-3,.,.
CASSLGLLAGAMNTGELFF,TGCGCCAGCAGCTTGGGATTGCTAGCGGGGGCCATGAACACCGGGGAGCTGTTTTTT,TRBJ2-2,19,TRBV5-1,TRBD2,.
CASSYSTAGVSYGYTF,TGTGCCAGCAGTTACTCGACGGCAGGGGTGAGCTATGGCTACACCTTC,TRBJ1-2,16,TRBV6-5,.,once
CASSQGLAGTNEQFF,TGCGCCAGCAGCCAGGGACTAGCGGGGACCAATGAGCAGTTCTTC,TRBJ2-1,15,TRBV4-3,TRBD2,.
CASSEEWARLRELFF,TGTGCCAGCAGTGAAGAGTGGGCTCGCTTAAGGGAGCTGTTTTTT,TRBJ2-2,15,TRBV6-1,.,few
CASSVGSAGQLNEQYF,TGTGCCAGCAGCGTTGGCTCGGCAGGGCAATTGAACGAGCAGTACTTC,TRBJ2-7,16,TRBV9,.,.
CASSYQGPQSGYTF,TGTGCCAGCAGTTACCAGGGGCCGCAGTCTGGCTACACCTTC,TRBJ1-2,14,TRBV6-5,.,medium-sized
CASSASVGSQETQYF,TGTGCCAGCAGTGCCTCGGTGGGGTCGCAAGAGACCCAGTACTTC,TRBJ2-5,15,TRBV28,.,.
CASSQERATNEKLFF,TGTGCCAGCAGCCAAGAGAGGGCAACTAATGAAAAACTGTTTTTT,TRBJ1-4,15,TRBV4-2,.,once
CATQGSSYNSPLHF,TGTGCCACTCAGGGGAGCTCCTATAATTCACCCCTCCACTTT,TRBJ1-6,14,TRBV19,.,.
CASRESLTGFSYEQYF,TGTGCCAGCAGGGAATCCCTAACAGGGTTCTCCTACGAGCAGTACTTC,TRBJ2-7,16,TRBV2,.,.
CASRNPSQAFF,TGTGCCAGCAGGAACCCATCTCAGGCTTTCTTT,TRBJ1-1,11,TRBV6-5,.,once
CASSLGELRLLTDTQYF,TGTGCCAGCAGCTTGGGGGAGCTCCGGTTGCTCACAGATACGCAGTATTTT,TRBJ2-3,17,TRBV5-6,.,.
CAWSRDRGSHGYTF,TGTGCCTGGAGCAGGGACAGGGGTTCACATGGCTACACCTTC,TRBJ1-2,14,TRBV30,TRBD1,.
CAWIWNTEAFF,TGTGCCTGGATTTGGAACACTGAAGCTTTCTTT,TRBJ1-1,11,TRBV30,.,few
CASSLESRNTGELFF,TGTGCCAGCAGCTTAGAATCCAGAAACACCGGGGAGCTGTTTTTT,TRBJ2-2,15,TRBV7-6,.,.
CASSVSSTGELFF,TGTGCCAGCAGCGTCAGTTCCACCGGGGAGCTGTTTTTT,TRBJ2-2,13,TRBV11-1,.,.
CSAGLHTGELFF,TGCAGCGCGGGACTCCACACCGGGGAGCTGTTTTTT,TRBJ2-2,12,TRBV29-1,.,few
CASSEGPRLGSPLHF,TGTGCCAGCAGCGAGGGACCCAGACTTGGTTCACCCCTCCACTTT,TRBJ1-6,15,TRBV5-6,.,.
CASSPLRAQGSTEAFF,TGCGCCAGCAGCCCCCTGAGGGCCCAGGGGAGCACTGAAGCTTTCTTT,TRBJ1-1,16,TRBV5-1,.,.
CASSPGGYYGYTF,TGTGCCAGCAGTCCAGGGGGCTACTATGGCTACACCTTC,TRBJ1-2,13,TRBV6-5,TRBD1,few
CASSPMPGTRGSPGELFF,TGTGCCAGCAGCCCTATGCCCGGGACTAGGGGAAGCCCCGGGGAGCTGTTTTTT,TRBJ2-2,18,TRBV7-6,TRBD2,.
CASRDHGTGREQYF,TGCGCCAGCAGAGACCACGGGACAGGGCGAGAGCAGTACTTC,TRBJ2-7,14,TRBV10-2,TRBD1,.
CASSRGGAYPPNYGYTF,TGTGCCAGTAGTCGGGGGGGCGCTTACCCCCCTAACTATGGCTACACCTTC,TRBJ1-2,17,TRBV19,.,.
CASSPFGEYESSPLHF,TGCGCCAGCAGCCCCTTTGGGGAGTACGAAAGTTCACCCCTCCACTTT,TRBJ1-6,16,TRBV5-1,.,.
CASSLASGSSPLHF,TGTGCCAGCAGCTTAGCGTCAGGGAGTTCACCCCTCCACTTT,TRBJ1-6,14,TRBV7-9,.,.
CASSPRQGLVSSYNEQFF,TGTGCCAGCAGTCCCAGACAGGGGTTGGTTTCTTCCTACAATGAGCAGTTCTTC,TRBJ2-1,18,TRBV27,TRBD1,.
CASFVQNTEAFF,TGTGCCAGCTTTGTGCAGAACACTGAAGCTTTCTTT,TRBJ1-1,12,TRBV18,.,few
CASSPQGSYGYTF,TGTGCCAGTAGCCCACAGGGGAGCTATGGCTACACCTTC,TRBJ1-2,13,TRBV19,TRBD1,.
CASSPTGGWTDTQYF,TGTGCCAGCAGCCCGACAGGGGGCTGGACAGATACGCAGTATTTT,TRBJ2-3,15,TRBV7-3,TRBD1,.
CASRLTGTEAFF,TGTGCCAGCAGACTCACCGGGACAGAAGCTTTCTTT,TRBJ1-1,12,TRBV6-1,.,.
CSVQTPIEQYF,TGCAGCGTCCAAACACCTATCGAGCAGTACTTC,TRBJ2-7,11,TRBV29-1,.,once
CSIPPGPLQSGEQFF,TGCAGTATTCCCCCGGGTCCGCTCCAATCAGGCGAGCAGTTCTTC,TRBJ2-1,15,TRBV29-1,.,.
CASSESSGPSSYNEQFF,TGCGCCAGCAGTGAGTCGAGCGGGCCAAGCTCCTACAATGAGCAGTTCTTC,TRBJ2-1,17,TRBV10-2,.,.